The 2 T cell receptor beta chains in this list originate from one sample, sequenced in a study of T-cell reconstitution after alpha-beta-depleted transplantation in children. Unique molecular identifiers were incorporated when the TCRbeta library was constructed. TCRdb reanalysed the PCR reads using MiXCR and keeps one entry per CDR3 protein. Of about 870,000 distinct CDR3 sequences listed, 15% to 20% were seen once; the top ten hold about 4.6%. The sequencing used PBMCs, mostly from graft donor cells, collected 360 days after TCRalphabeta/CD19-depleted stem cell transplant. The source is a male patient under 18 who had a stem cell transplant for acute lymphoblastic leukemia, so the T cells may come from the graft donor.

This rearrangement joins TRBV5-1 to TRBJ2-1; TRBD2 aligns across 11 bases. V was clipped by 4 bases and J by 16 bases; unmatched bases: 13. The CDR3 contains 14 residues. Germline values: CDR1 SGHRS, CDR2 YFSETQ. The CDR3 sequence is CASSPEGSGRAQFF. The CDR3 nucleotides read TGCGCCAGCAGCCCGGAGGGTAGCGGGAGGGCCCAATTCTTC.

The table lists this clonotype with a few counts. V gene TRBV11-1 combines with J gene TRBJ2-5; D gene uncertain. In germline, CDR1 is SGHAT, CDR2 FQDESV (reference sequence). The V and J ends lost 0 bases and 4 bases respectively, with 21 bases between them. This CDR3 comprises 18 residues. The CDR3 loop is CASSLASRQWVSLETQYF. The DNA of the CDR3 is TGTGCCAGCAGCTTAGCCAGCCGTCAGTGGGTATCGTTAGAGACCCAGTACTTC.